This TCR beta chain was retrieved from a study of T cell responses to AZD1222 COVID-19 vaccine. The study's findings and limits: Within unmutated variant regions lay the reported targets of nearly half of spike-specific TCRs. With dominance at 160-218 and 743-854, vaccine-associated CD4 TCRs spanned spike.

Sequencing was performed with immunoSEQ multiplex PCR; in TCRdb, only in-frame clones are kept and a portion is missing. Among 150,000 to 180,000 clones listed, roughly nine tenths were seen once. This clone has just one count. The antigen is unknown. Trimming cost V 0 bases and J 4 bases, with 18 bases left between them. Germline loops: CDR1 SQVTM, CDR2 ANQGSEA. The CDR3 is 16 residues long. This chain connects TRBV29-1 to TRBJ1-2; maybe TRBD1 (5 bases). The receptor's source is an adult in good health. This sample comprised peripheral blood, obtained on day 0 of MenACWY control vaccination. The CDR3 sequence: CSVEDSRGSASYGYTF. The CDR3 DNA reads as TGCAGCGTTGAAGATTCGAGGGGATCAGCTTCCTATGGCTACACCTTC.